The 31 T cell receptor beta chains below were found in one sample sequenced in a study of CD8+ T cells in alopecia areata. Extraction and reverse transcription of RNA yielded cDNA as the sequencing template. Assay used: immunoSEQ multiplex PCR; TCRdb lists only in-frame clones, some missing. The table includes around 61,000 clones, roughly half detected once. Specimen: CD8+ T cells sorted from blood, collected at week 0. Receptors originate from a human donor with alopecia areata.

The CDR3 here is CAWSHGEGADEQYF. The CDR3 coding sequence is TGTGCCTGGAGTCACGGGGAGGGGGCGGACGAGCAGTACTTC. V and J are TRBV30 and TRBJ2-7; D possibly uses TRBD1 or TRBD2 (7 bases each). The CDR3 runs to 14 residues. V was cut by 2 bases and J by 5 bases, with 16 bases left in between. Germline V gives CDR1 GTSNPN, CDR2 SVGIG (reference sequence).

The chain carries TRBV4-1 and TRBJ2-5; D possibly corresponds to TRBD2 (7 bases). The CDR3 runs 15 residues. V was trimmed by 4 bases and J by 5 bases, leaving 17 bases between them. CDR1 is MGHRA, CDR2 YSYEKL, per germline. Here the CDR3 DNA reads TGCGCCAGCAGCCCGGTGCGGGGGCTCGGCGAGACCCAGTACTTC. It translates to CASSPVRGLGETQYF.

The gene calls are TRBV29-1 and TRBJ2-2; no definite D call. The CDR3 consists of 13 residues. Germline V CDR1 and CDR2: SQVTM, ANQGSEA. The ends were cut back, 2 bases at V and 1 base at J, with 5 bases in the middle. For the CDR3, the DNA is TGCAGCGTTGAAATGGTGAACACCGGGGAGCTGTTTTTT. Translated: CSVEMVNTGELFF.

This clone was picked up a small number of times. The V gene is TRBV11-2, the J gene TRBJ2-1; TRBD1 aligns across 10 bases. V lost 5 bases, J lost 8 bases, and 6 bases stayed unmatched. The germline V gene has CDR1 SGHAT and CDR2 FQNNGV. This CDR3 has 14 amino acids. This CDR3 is CASSIGQGGYEQFF. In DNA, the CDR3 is TGTGCCAGCAGCATCGGACAGGGGGGATATGAGCAGTTCTTC.

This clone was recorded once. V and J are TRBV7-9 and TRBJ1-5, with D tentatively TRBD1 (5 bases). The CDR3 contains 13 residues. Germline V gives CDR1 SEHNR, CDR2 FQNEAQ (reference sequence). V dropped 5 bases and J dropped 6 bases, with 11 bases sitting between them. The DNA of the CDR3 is TGTGCCAGCAGCGCTGGGGGGTTTCAGCCCCAGCATTTT. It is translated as CASSAGGFQPQHF. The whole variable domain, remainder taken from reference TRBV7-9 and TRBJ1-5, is DTGVSQNPRHKITKRGQNVTFRCDPISEHNRLYWYRQTLGQGPEFLTYFQNEAQLEKSRLLSDRFSAERPKGSFSTLEIQRTEQGDSAMYLCASSAGGFQPQHFGDGTRLSIL.

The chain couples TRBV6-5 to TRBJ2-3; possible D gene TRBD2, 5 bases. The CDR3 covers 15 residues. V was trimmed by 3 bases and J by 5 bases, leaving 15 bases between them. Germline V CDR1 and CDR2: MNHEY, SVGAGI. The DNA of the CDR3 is TGTGCCAGCAGTTATAGAGACGGTGGGAGAGATACGCAGTATTTT. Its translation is CASSYRDGGRDTQYF.

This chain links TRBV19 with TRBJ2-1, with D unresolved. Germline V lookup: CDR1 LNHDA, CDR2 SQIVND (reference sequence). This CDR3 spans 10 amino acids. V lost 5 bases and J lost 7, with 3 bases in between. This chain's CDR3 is CASSGNEQFF. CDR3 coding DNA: TGTGCCAGTAGTGGGAATGAGCAGTTCTTC.

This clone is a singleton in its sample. The CDR3 is CAWDTSGHNEQFF. In DNA, the CDR3 is TGTGCCTGGGATACTAGCGGGCACAATGAGCAGTTCTTC. The chain employs TRBV30 and TRBJ2-1; TRBD2 agrees at 9 bases. V gave up 5 bases and J gave up 5 bases; unmatched junction bases: 4. The germline gives CDR1 GTSNPN, CDR2 SVGIG (reference sequence). The CDR3 is 13 residues long.

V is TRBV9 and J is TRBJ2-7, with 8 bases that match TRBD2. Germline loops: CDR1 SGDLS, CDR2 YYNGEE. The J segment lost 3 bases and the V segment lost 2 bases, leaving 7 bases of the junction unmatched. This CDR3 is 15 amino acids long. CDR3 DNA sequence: TGTGCCAGCAGCGTCTCTAGCGGGTCAAACTACGAGCAGTACTTC. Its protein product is CASSVSSGSNYEQYF.

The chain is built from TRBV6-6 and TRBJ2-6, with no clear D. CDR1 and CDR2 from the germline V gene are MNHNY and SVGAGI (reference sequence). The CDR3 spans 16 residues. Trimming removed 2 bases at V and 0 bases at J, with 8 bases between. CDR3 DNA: TGTGCCAGCAGTTACGTGGGAAGCTCTGGGGCCAACGTCCTGACTTTC. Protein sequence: CASSYVGSSGANVLTF.

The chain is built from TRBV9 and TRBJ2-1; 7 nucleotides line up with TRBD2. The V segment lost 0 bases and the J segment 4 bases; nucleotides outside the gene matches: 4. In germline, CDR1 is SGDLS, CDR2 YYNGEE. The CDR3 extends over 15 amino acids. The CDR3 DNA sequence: TGTGCCAGCAGCGTAGATAGCGGGCGATACAATGAGCAGTTCTTC. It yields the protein CASSVDSGRYNEQFF.

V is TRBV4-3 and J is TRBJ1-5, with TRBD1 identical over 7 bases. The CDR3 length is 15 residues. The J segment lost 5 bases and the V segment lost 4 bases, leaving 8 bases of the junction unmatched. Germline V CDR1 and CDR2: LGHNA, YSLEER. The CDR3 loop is CASSRETGTDQPQHF. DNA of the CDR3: TGCGCCAGCAGCCGAGAGACAGGGACAGATCAGCCCCAGCATTTT.

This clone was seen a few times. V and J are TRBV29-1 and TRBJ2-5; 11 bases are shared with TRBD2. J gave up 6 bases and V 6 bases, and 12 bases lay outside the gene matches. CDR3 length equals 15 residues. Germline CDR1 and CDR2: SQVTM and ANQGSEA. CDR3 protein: CSVRSTSGSWKTQYF. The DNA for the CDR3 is TGCAGCGTCCGGTCCACTAGCGGGAGCTGGAAGACCCAGTACTTC.

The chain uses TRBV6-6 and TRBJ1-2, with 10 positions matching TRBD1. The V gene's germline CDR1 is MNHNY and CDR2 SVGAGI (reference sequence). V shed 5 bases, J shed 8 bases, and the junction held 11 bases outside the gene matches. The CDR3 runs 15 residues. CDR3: CASSHRDRGLRGYTF. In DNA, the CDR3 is TGTGCCAGCAGTCACCGGGACAGGGGATTACGGGGCTACACCTTC.

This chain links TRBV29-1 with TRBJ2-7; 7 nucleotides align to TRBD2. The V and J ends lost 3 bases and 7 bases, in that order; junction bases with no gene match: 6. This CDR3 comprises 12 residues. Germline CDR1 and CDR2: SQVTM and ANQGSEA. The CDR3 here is CSVDSGGGEQYF. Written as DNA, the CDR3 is TGCAGCGTTGATTCGGGAGGTGGAGAGCAGTACTTC.

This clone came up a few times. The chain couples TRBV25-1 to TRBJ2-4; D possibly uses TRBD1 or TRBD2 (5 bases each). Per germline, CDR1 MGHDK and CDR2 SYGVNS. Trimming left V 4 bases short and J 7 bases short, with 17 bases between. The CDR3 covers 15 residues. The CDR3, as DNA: TGTGCCAGCAGTGCCGGGGCTGGTCTGGGTAACATTCAGTACTTC. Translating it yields CASSAGAGLGNIQYF.

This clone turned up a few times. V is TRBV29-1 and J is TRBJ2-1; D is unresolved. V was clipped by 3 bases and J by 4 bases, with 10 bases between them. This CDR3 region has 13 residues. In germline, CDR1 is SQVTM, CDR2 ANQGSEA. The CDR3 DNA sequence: TGCAGCGTTGACCCGGTAGGGTACAATGAGCAGTTCTTC. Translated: CSVDPVGYNEQFF.

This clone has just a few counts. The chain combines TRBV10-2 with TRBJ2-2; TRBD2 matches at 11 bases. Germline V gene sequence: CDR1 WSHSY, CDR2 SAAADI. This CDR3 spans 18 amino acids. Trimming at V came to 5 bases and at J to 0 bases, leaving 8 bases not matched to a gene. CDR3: CASSSPGLAGANTGELFF. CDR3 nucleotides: TGCGCCAGCAGTTCTCCAGGACTAGCGGGTGCGAACACCGGGGAGCTGTTTTTT.

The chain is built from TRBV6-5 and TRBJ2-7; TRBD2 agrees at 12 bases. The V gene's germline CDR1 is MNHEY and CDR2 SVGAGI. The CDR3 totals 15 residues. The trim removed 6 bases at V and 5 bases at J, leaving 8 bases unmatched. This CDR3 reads CASRPRLAGVDEQYF. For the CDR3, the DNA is TGTGCCAGCAGACCAAGACTAGCGGGAGTTGACGAGCAGTACTTC.

The DNA of the CDR3 is TGTGCCAGCAGCTTCCCTAGCGGGAGCTTAGAGCAGTACTTC. Translation: CASSFPSGSLEQYF. V is TRBV7-9 and J is TRBJ2-7; 10 nucleotides match TRBD2. V shed 3 bases and J 7 bases; nucleotides not matched to a gene: 6. This CDR3 contains 14 residues. Germline V CDR1 and CDR2: SEHNR, FQNEAQ (reference sequence).

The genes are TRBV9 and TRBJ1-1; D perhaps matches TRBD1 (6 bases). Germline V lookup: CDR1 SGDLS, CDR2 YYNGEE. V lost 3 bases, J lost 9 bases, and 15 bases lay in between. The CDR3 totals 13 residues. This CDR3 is CASSASGGGKAFF. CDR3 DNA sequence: TGTGCCAGCAGCGCCTCGGGGGGCGGAAAAGCTTTCTTT. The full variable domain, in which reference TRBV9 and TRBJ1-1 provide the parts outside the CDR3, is DSGVTQTPKHLITATGQRVTLRCSPRSGDLSVYWYQQSLDQGLQFLIQYYNGEERAKGNILERFSAQQFPDLHSELNLSSLELGDSALYFCASSASGGGKAFFGQGTRLTVV.

In DNA, the CDR3 is TGTGCCAGCAGTTACAGGGAGGGTCAGCCCCAGCATTTT. Translating it yields CASSYREGQPQHF. The genes are TRBV6-5 and TRBJ1-5; no reliable D call. Germline values: CDR1 MNHEY, CDR2 SVGAGI. V lost 2 bases and J lost 6, with 8 bases in between. The CDR3 runs to 13 residues.

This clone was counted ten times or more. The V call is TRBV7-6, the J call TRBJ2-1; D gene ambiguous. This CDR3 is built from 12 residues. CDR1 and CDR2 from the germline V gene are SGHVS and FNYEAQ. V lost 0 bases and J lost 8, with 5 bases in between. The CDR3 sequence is CASSLALDEQFF. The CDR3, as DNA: TGTGCCAGCAGCTTAGCGCTCGATGAGCAGTTCTTC.

This CDR3 is CASSQAQLAKNIQYF. Written as DNA, the CDR3 is TGCGCCAGCAGCCAAGCCCAGTTAGCCAAAAACATTCAGTACTTC. The V and J genes are TRBV4-1 and TRBJ2-4; no clear D gene. The germline V gene has CDR1 MGHRA and CDR2 YSYEKL. The CDR3 has 15 residues. Deletions cut 1 base from V and 0 bases from J, with 7 bases between.

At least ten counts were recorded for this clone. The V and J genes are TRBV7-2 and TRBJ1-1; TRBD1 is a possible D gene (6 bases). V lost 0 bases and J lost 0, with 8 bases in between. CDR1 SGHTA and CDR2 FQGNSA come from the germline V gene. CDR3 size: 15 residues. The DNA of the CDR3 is TGTGCCAGCAGCTTAGCCCAGGGGTTGAACACTGAAGCTTTCTTT. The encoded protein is CASSLAQGLNTEAFF.

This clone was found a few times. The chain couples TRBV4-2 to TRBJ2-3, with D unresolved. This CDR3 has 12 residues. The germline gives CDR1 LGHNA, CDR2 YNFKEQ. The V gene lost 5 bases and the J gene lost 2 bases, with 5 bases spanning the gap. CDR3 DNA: TGTGCCAGCAGCGCCCTCACAGATACGCAGTATTTT. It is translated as CASSALTDTQYF.

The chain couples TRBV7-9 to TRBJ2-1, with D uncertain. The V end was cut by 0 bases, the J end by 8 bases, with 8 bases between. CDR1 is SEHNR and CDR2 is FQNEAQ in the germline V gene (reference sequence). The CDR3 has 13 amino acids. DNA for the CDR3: TGTGCCAGCAGCTTAGCTTCGTCAGATGAGCAGTTCTTC. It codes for CASSLASSDEQFF.

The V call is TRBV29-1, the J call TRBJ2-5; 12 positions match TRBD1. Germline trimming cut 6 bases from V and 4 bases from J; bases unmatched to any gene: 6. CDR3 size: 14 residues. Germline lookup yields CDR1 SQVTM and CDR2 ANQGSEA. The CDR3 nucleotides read TGCAGCGTGGGGGACAGGGGGCTTCGAGAGACCCAGTACTTC. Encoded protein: CSVGDRGLRETQYF.

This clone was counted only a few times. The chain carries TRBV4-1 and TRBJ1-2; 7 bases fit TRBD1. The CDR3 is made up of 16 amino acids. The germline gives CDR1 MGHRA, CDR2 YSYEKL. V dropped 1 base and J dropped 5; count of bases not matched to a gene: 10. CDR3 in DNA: TGCGCCAGCAGCCAAGGCGGTCAGGGGGGTTTTTATGGCTACACCTTC. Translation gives CASSQGGQGGFYGYTF.

The CDR3 coding sequence is TGTGCCAGCAGCCCCTCGCCAGGGCCTGAAGCTTTCTTT. This encodes CASSPSPGPEAFF. V and J are TRBV28 and TRBJ1-1; D perhaps matches TRBD1 (5 bases). V lost 6 bases and J 6 bases, leaving 14 bases between the germline ends. This CDR3 is 13 amino acids long. CDR1 MDHEN and CDR2 SYDVKM come from the germline V gene. The whole variable domain, remainder taken from reference TRBV28 and TRBJ1-1, is DVKVTQSSRYLVKRTGEKVFLECVQDMDHENMFWYRQDPGLGLRLIYFSYDVKMKEKGDIPEGYSVSREKKERFSLILESASTNQTSMYLCASSPSPGPEAFFGQGTRLTVV.

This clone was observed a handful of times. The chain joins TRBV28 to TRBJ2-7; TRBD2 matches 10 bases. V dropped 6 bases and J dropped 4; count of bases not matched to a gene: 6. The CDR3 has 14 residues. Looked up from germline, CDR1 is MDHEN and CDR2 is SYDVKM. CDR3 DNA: TGTGCCAGCAGGCTAGCGGGAGTCGCGTACGAGCAGTACTTC. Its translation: CASRLAGVAYEQYF.